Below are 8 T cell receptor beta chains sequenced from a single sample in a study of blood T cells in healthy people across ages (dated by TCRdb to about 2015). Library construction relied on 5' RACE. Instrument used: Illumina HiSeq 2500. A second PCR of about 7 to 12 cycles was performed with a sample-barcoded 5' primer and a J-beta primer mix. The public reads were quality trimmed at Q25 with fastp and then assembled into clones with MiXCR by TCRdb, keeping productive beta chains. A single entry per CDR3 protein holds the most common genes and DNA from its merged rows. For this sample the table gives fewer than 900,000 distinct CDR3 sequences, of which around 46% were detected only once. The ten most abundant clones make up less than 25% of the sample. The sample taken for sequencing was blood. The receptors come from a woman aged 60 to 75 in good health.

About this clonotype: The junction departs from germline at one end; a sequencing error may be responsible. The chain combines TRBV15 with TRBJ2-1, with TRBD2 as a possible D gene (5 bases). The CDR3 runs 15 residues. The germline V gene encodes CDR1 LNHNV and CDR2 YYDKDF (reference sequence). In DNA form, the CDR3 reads TGTGCCACCAGCAGAGGAGGGAGCTCCTACAATGAGCGGTACTTC. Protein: CATSRGGSSYNERYF.

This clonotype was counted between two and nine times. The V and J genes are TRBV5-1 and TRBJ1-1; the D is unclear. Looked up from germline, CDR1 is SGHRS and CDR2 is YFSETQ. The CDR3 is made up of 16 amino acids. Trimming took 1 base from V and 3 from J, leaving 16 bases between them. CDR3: CASSLTLVSRDTEAFF. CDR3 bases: TGCGCCAGCAGCTTGACCTTGGTCAGTCGGGACACTGAAGCTTTCTTT.

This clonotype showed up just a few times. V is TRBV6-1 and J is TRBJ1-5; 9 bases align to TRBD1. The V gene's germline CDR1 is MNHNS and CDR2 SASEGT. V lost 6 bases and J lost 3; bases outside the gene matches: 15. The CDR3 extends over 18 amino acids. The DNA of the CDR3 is TGTGCCAGCAGCCACACCGGGACAGGGATCGGATTCAATCAGCCCCAGCATTTT. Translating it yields CASSHTGTGIGFNQPQHF.

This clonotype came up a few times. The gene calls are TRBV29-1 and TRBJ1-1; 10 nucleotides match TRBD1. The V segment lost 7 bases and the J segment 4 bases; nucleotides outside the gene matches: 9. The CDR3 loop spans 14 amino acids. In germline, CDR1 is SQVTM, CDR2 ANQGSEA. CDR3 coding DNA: TGCAGCGCGGACAGGGGGAGTGTTTTCACTGAAGCTTTCTTT. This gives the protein CSADRGSVFTEAFF.

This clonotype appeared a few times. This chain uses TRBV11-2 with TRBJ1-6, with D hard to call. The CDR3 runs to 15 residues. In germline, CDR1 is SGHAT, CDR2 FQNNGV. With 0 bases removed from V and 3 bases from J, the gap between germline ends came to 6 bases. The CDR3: CASSLEANYNSPLHF. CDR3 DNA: TGTGCCAGCAGCTTAGAGGCGAACTATAATTCACCCCTCCACTTT.

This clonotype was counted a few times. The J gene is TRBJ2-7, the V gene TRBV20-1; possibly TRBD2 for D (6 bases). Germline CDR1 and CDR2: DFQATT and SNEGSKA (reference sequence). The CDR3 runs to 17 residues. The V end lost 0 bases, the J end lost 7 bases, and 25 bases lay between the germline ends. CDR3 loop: CSARDRSDGGSYNEQYF. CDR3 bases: TGCAGTGCTAGAGATCGTTCGGACGGGGGTTCGTACAATGAGCAGTACTTC.

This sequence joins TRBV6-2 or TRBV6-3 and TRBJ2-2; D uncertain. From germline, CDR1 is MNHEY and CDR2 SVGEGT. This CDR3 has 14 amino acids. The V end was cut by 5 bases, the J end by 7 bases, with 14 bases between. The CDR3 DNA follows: TGTGCCAGCAGTATGGGCAGGATCGGCGGGGAGCTGTTTTTT. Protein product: CASSMGRIGGELFF.

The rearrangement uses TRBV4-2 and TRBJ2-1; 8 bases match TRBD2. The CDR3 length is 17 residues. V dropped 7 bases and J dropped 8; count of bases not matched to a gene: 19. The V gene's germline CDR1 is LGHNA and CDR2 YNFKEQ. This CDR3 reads CASTPSGRVAGWHEQFF. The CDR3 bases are TGTGCCAGCACCCCATCAGGGCGAGTAGCGGGGTGGCATGAGCAGTTCTTC.